Each of the 7 T cell receptor beta chains below was sequenced from the same sample in a study of T-cell reconstitution after alpha-beta-depleted transplantation in children. Unique molecular identifiers tagged the TCRbeta library. TCRdb recomputed calls from the PCR reads with MiXCR, one row per CDR3 protein. This table has 550,000 to 600,000 distinct CDR3 sequences, 23% appearing once. This specimen consisted of PBMCs, mostly from graft donor cells, obtained 360 days after TCRalphabeta/CD19-depleted stem cell transplant. These receptors were obtained from a boy younger than two who had a stem cell transplant for acute myeloid leukemia, so the T cells may come from the graft donor.

This clonotype was recorded at least ten times. CDR3 sequence reads: CSARDYGNSNQPQHF. The CDR3 DNA reads as TGCAGTGCTAGAGATTACGGGAATAGCAATCAGCCCCAGCATTTT. The chain recombines TRBV20-1 with TRBJ1-5; D uncertain. V gave up 0 bases and J gave up 0 bases, with 9 bases separating them. CDR1 and CDR2 (germline): DFQATT, SNEGSKA (reference sequence). The CDR3 is 15 amino acids.

This clonotype turned up a few times. The rearrangement joins TRBV18 to TRBJ2-7; 7 nucleotides line up with TRBD2. The germline V gene has CDR1 KGHSH and CDR2 LQKENI. The ends lost 0 bases at V and 3 bases at J; junction bases unmatched: 5. The CDR3 has 15 amino acids. CDR3 region: CASSPPQGGNYEQYF. CDR3 sequence (DNA): TGTGCCAGCTCACCACCGCAGGGAGGGAACTACGAGCAGTACTTC.

This clonotype was recorded at least ten times. The chain combines TRBV4-1 with TRBJ2-2; no clear D. V lost 4 bases and J lost 1, with 4 bases in between. This CDR3 region has 13 residues. CDR1 is MGHRA, CDR2 YSYEKL, per germline. For the CDR3, the DNA is TGCGCCAGCAGCCTACTGAACACCGGGGAGCTGTTTTTT. Its protein is CASSLLNTGELFF.

This chain joins TRBV4-2 and TRBJ1-1; D is ambiguous. V lost 1 base, J lost 1 base, and 7 bases lay in between. The length of the CDR3 is 14 residues. Germline assignment: CDR1 LGHNA and CDR2 YNFKEQ. CDR3 DNA: TGTGCCAGCAGCCAAGTGTCCTGGAACACTGAAGCTTTCTTT. Translating gives CASSQVSWNTEAFF.

This clonotype occurred many times. The chain joins TRBV6-1 to TRBJ2-7; D possibly corresponds to TRBD2 (5 bases). V lost 6 bases to trimming and J lost 3 bases, with 15 bases between them. This CDR3 has 14 amino acids. Germline assignment: CDR1 MNHNS and CDR2 SASEGT. The DNA for the CDR3 is TGTGCCAGCAGCCCTGGGCACGACTACTACGAGCAGTACTTC. Amino acids: CASSPGHDYYEQYF.

The CDR3, as DNA: TGTGCCAGCAGCGTAGGGGCTACCACAGATACGCAGTATTTT. Its translation is CASSVGATTDTQYF. The J gene is TRBJ2-3, the V gene TRBV9; the D is unclear. This CDR3 comprises 14 residues. The germline CDR1 and CDR2 sequences are SGDLS and YYNGEE. The V end lost 0 bases, the J end lost 2 bases, and 7 bases lay between the germline ends.

The sample holds many counts of this clonotype. This sequence joins TRBV18 and TRBJ2-3; D ambiguous. Trimming removed 2 bases from V and 2 bases from J, with 11 bases in between. The germline V gene has CDR1 KGHSH and CDR2 LQKENI. There are 15 residues in the CDR3. The CDR3 sequence: CASSPTRANTDTQYF. For the CDR3, the DNA is TGTGCCAGCTCACCAACAAGGGCAAACACAGATACGCAGTATTTT.